This T cell receptor beta chain was sequenced during a study of shared clonotypes between healthy human individuals. Study-wide results and caveats: Rarefaction analysis demonstrated incomplete sorted-subset sequencing notwithstanding large depth.

V was trimmed by 4 bases and J by 5 bases, leaving 11 bases between them. The CDR3 extends over 13 amino acids. Per germline, CDR1 MNHEY and CDR2 SMNVEV (reference sequence). Concerning this clone itself: Its antigen is not known.

Naive CD8 cells lacked CD45RO and underwent positive selection for CCR7, leaving out terminally differentiated effector memory CD45RA+ cells. None of the donors, who were healthy HIV-negative adults, had recently had acute infections or vaccinations. All of the donors resided in Nashville, Tennessee, and each was a Caucasian adult. The table came from immunoSEQ multiplex PCR; TCRdb's copy has only in-frame clones and leaves some out. The sample consists of 800,000 or so clones, around 96% of them appearing once. The clonotype comes from a young man in good health. This chain uses TRBV27 with TRBJ2-5; a weak D match, TRBD2 (5 bases). The sequencing input was naive CD8+ T cells sorted from blood. CDR3 amino acids: CASSYGLVETQYF. CDR3 nucleotides: TGTGCCAGCAGTTACGGACTTGTCGAGACCCAGTACTTC.